Listed here are 19 T cell receptor beta chains from one sample, sequenced in a study of cytomegalovirus exposure and HLA in healthy donors. 60 Vbeta and 13 Jbeta primers were used in PCR. Sequencing was performed with immunoSEQ multiplex PCR; in TCRdb, only in-frame clones are kept and a portion is missing. The sample lists tens of thousands of clones, about 75% occurring once. Sequencing input: PBMCs. These receptors all stem from a man aged 60 to 75 in good health and CMV-seropositive.

The chain has TRBV10-3 and TRBJ2-1, with D maybe TRBD1 (5 bases). Trimming left V 7 bases short and J 6 bases short, with 13 bases between. CDR1 is ENHRY, CDR2 SYGVKD, per germline. CDR3 size: 13 residues. In DNA form, the CDR3 reads TGTGCCATCACTCCGGACACGGTCAATGAGCAGTTCTTC. Amino acid sequence: CAITPDTVNEQFF.

The table lists this clone with a count of one. The chain joins TRBV6-6 to TRBJ2-5; perhaps TRBD2 as D (6 bases). The V gene lost 2 bases and the J gene lost 4 bases, with 17 bases spanning the gap. Germline-derived CDR1 and CDR2 are MNHNY and SVGAGI (reference sequence). The CDR3 totals 16 residues. DNA for the CDR3: TGTGCCAGCAGTTACGGGTACGGGAGTTTCCCAGAGACCCAGTACTTC. This encodes CASSYGYGSFPETQYF.

This clone was counted between two and nine times. The chain employs TRBV9 and TRBJ2-1; 9 nucleotides align to TRBD2. The CDR3 loop spans 15 amino acids. Germline V CDR1 and CDR2: SGDLS, YYNGEE. Losses at the gene ends were 4 bases for V and 7 bases for J; bases not matched to a gene: 9. The CDR3 DNA reads TGTGCCAGCAGCCTCGGGGCGGGGGGGGCTAATGAGCAGTTCTTC. It codes for CASSLGAGGANEQFF.

Written as DNA, the CDR3 is TGTGCCAGCAGCACCCCCCTGCGGGCCCCCCCTCCCTACGAGCAGTACTTC. It yields the protein CASSTPLRAPPPYEQYF. The chain recombines TRBV11-2 with TRBJ2-5; TRBD2 might be the D (5 bases). The DNA end lines up better with TRBJ2-7; the J call may be wrong. The CDR3 is 17 amino acids. The germline gives CDR1 SGHAT, CDR2 FQNNGV.

The chain recombines TRBV28 with TRBJ2-1, with D possibly being TRBD1 (7 bases). CDR3 length: 15 residues. The ends were cut back, 8 bases at V and 7 bases at J, with 21 bases in the middle. Per the germline V gene, CDR1 is MDHEN and CDR2 is SYDVKM. CDR3 in DNA: TGTGCCAGCCTCACAGTCAGGGGGGCGGGAAATGAGCAGTTCTTC. Amino acids: CASLTVRGAGNEQFF.

The V and J genes are TRBV7-7 and TRBJ2-7; a possible D gene is TRBD1 (5 bases). V lost 4 bases to trimming and J lost 5 bases, with 18 bases between them. Germline CDR1 and CDR2: SSHAT and FNYEAQ (reference sequence). The length of the CDR3 is 15 residues. The CDR3 nucleotides read TGTGCCAGCAGCTCCTCCCCAGGGAACTATGACGAGCAGTACTTC. This translates into CASSSSPGNYDEQYF.

The rearrangement joins TRBV7-9 to TRBJ1-2; D not certain. This CDR3 is 14 amino acids long. V lost 6 bases and J 4 bases, leaving 15 bases between the germline ends. Looked up from germline, CDR1 is SEHNR and CDR2 is FQNEAQ (reference sequence). This chain's CDR3 is CASSNPREPYGYTF. CDR3 nucleotide sequence: TGTGCCAGCAGTAACCCCCGGGAACCCTATGGCTACACCTTC.

The chain joins TRBV5-1 to TRBJ1-6; TRBD1 might be the D (5 bases). Germline CDR1 and CDR2: SGHRS and YFSETQ. This CDR3 has 14 amino acids. Trimming stripped 3 bases from V and 3 bases from J, with 7 bases between. The CDR3 DNA follows: TGCGCCAGCAGCTCGGGACTCTATAATTCACCCCTCCACTTT. Translation: CASSSGLYNSPLHF.

The chain is built from TRBV9 and TRBJ2-1, with 9 bases aligning to TRBD2. V dropped 4 bases and J dropped 8; count of bases not matched to a gene: 19. CDR1 is SGDLS, CDR2 YYNGEE, per germline. The CDR3 is made up of 18 amino acids. CDR3 sequence: CASSSRLGPGLAFDEQFF. CDR3 nucleotides: TGTGCCAGCAGCTCCCGCCTAGGCCCGGGACTAGCCTTCGATGAGCAGTTCTTC.

This clone was seen a few times. V is TRBV28 and J is TRBJ2-5, with D possibly being TRBD2 (7 bases). The CDR3 length is 15 residues. Germline CDR1 MDHEN, CDR2 SYDVKM. Trimming removed 2 bases at V and 5 bases at J, with 15 bases between. CDR3 amino acids: CASSLTGGLGETQYF. The DNA for the CDR3 is TGTGCCAGCAGTTTAACGGGGGGCCTCGGGGAGACCCAGTACTTC.

DNA of the CDR3: TGCGCCAGCAGCCAGGGCAGGGAAGAAGGCAATGAGCAGTTCTTC. This sequence encodes CASSQGREEGNEQFF. The chain recombines TRBV4-1 with TRBJ2-1; D might be TRBD1 (5 bases). Germline assignment: CDR1 MGHRA and CDR2 YSYEKL. Trimming cost V 3 bases and J 6 bases, with 15 bases left between them. The CDR3 extends over 15 amino acids.

This clone occurred a few times. The V and J genes are TRBV12-5 and TRBJ2-3, with 7 bases lining up with TRBD2. CDR3 length: 16 residues. The germline V gene encodes CDR1 LGHNT and CDR2 FRNRAP. V shed 7 bases and J 3 bases; nucleotides not matched to a gene: 13. The CDR3 loop is CASAVSGTIPTDTQYF. CDR3 in DNA: TGTGCTAGTGCCGTCTCCGGGACTATCCCTACAGATACGCAGTATTTT. Full variable domain (missing parts from reference TRBV12-5 and TRBJ2-3): DARVTQTPRHKVTEMGQEVTMRCQPILGHNTVFWYRQTMMQGLELLAYFRNRAPLDDSGMPKDRFSAEMPDATLATLKIQPSEPRDSAVYFCASAVSGTIPTDTQYFGPGTRLTVL.

The rearrangement joins TRBV6-1 to TRBJ1-1; TRBD1 might be the D (6 bases). This CDR3 comprises 15 residues. Trimming left V 1 base short and J 4 bases short, with 13 bases between. In germline, CDR1 is MNHNS, CDR2 SASEGT. The CDR3 sequence: CASSEDQGWGTEAFF. CDR3 coding DNA: TGTGCCAGCAGTGAAGATCAGGGGTGGGGCACTGAAGCTTTCTTT.

This sequence joins TRBV10-3 and TRBJ1-2; TRBD1 matches at 8 bases. Trimming removed 0 bases from V and 1 base from J; junction bases left unmatched: 4. From germline, CDR1 is ENHRY and CDR2 SYGVKD. The CDR3 extends over 16 amino acids. As DNA, the CDR3 is TGTGCCATCAGTGAGTCAGGGACAGGCGTTAACTATGGCTACACCTTC. It codes for CAISESGTGVNYGYTF.

This chain connects TRBV27 to TRBJ1-2; 10 nucleotides agree with TRBD1. CDR1 is MNHEY and CDR2 is SMNVEV in the germline V gene (reference sequence). The ends lost 2 bases at V and 11 bases at J; junction bases unmatched: 17. This CDR3 spans 17 amino acids. CDR3: CASSLGILERDRGQYTF. The DNA of the CDR3 is TGTGCCAGCAGTTTAGGGATCTTGGAAAGGGACAGGGGACAATACACCTTC.

The rearrangement uses TRBV6-5 and TRBJ2-7; tentative D call: TRBD2 (5 bases). The CDR3 has 15 residues. Germline V lookup: CDR1 MNHEY, CDR2 SVGAGI. Trimming removed 6 bases from V and 0 bases from J, with 15 bases in between. CDR3 sequence: CASSFYAGSSYEQYF. The CDR3 coding sequence is TGTGCCAGCAGCTTCTACGCGGGCAGCTCCTACGAGCAGTACTTC.

The chain couples TRBV29-1 to TRBJ2-7; 7 bases are a match to TRBD1. The CDR3 totals 11 residues. The germline CDR1 and CDR2 sequences are SQVTM and ANQGSEA. V lost 7 bases to trimming and J lost 3 bases; unmatched junction nucleotides: 3. DNA of the CDR3: TGCAGCGGGGGGACAGACTACGAGCAGTACTTC. Its protein is CSGGTDYEQYF.

This clone has more than one count but fewer than ten. The rearrangement joins TRBV10-1 to TRBJ2-3, with 7 bases aligning to TRBD2. The length of the CDR3 is 13 residues. Germline values: CDR1 WNHNN, CDR2 SYGVQD (reference sequence). The junction had 2 bases not matched to a gene; V was cut back by 7 bases and J by 1 base. The CDR3 DNA reads as TGCGCCAGCAATGCGGGGGGCACAGATACGCAGTATTTT. Its translation is CASNAGGTDTQYF.

In regard to this clone: One end of the junction fails to match germline, which may point to a read error. V gene TRBV7-7 combines with J gene TRBJ2-7; 8 bases match TRBD1. The germline V gene has CDR1 SSHAT and CDR2 FNYEAQ (reference sequence). The CDR3 runs 15 residues. The CDR3 coding sequence is TGTGCTAGCAGCGCCGGGACAGGAATTCCCTACGAGCAGTACTTC. This sequence encodes CASSAGTGIPYEQYF.